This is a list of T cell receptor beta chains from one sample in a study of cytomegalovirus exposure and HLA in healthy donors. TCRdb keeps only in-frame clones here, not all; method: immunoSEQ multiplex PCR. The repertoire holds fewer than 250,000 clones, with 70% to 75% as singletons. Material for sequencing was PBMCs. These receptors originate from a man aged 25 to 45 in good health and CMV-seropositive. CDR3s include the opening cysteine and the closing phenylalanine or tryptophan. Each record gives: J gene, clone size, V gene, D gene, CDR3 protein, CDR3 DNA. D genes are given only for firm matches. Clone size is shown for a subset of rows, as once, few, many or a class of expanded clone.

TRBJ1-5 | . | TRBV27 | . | CASSFSGYEGSVQPQHF | TGTGCCAGCAGTTTTTCGGGGTACGAGGGTAGCGTGCAGCCCCAGCATTTT
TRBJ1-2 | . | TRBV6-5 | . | CASTTNYGYTF | TGTGCCAGCACAACTAACTATGGCTACACCTTC
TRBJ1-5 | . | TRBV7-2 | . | CASSLAGTSNQPQHF | TGTGCCAGCAGCTTAGCGGGGACAAGCAATCAGCCCCAGCATTTT
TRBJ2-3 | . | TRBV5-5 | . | CASSAGQLRETQYF | TGTGCCAGCAGCGCCGGACAATTACGCGAGACGCAGTATTTT
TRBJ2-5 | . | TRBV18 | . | CASSPSVGVETQYF | TGTGCCAGCTCACCATCCGTAGGGGTAGAGACCCAGTACTTC
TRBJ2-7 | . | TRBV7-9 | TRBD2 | CASSLERTSGDSSYEQYF | TGTGCCAGCAGCTTAGAAAGAACTAGCGGGGACAGCTCCTACGAGCAGTACTTC
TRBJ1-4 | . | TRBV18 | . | CATRPGTNEKLFF | TGTGCCACTCGGCCGGGTACTAATGAAAAACTGTTTTTT
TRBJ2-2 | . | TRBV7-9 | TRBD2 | CASRRPGLAGGPNTGELFF | TGTGCCAGCAGACGTCCGGGACTAGCGGGGGGACCGAACACCGGGGAGCTGTTTTTT
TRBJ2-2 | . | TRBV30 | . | CACQWRSNTGELFF | TGTGCCTGCCAGTGGAGGTCGAACACCGGGGAGCTGTTTTTT
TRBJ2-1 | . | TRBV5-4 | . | CASSLGGTSPYNEQFF | TGTGCCAGCAGCTTGGGGGGCACTTCCCCCTACAATGAGCAGTTCTTC
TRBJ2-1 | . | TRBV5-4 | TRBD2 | CASSSGLAGFYNEQFF | TGTGCCAGCAGCTCCGGACTAGCGGGTTTCTACAATGAGCAGTTCTTC
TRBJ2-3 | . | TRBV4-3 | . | CASSQDRFTLDTQYF | TGCGCCAGCAGCCAAGACAGGTTCACTCTGGATACGCAGTATTTT
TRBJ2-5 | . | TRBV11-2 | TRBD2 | CASSYGLAEETQYF | TGTGCCAGCAGCTACGGACTAGCGGAAGAGACCCAGTACTTC
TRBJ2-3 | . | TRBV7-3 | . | CASSSGGGPTDTQYF | TGTGCCAGCAGCTCGGGGGGCGGACCCACAGATACGCAGTATTTT
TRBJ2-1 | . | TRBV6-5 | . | CASSVIMGGADEQFF | TGTGCCAGCAGCGTTATTATGGGCGGGGCCGATGAGCAGTTCTTC
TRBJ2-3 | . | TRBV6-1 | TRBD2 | CASINSGGAVTQYF | TGTGCCAGCATTAATAGCGGGGGGGCCGTTACGCAGTATTTT
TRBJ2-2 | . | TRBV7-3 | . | CASSLIGGMNTGELFF | TGTGCCAGCAGCTTAATCGGGGGTATGAACACCGGGGAGCTGTTTTTT
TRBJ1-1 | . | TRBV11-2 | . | CASTPSGTVNTEAFF | TGTGCCAGCACCCCCTCAGGTACCGTGAACACTGAAGCTTTCTTT
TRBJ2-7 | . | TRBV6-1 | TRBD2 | CASHTSGSPYEQYF | TGTGCCAGCCACACTAGCGGGAGTCCCTACGAGCAGTACTTC
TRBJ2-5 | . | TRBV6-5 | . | CASTPGTTMKETQYF | TGTGCCAGCACCCCCGGGACAACAATGAAAGAGACCCAGTACTTC
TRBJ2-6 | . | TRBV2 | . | CASKERQGLGSGANVLTF | TGTGCCAGCAAAGAGAGGCAGGGGTTAGGCTCTGGGGCCAACGTCCTGACTTTC
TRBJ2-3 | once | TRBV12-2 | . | CASRSSRGEPGWADTQYF | TGTGCAAGTCGCTCCTCTCGGGGGGAGCCAGGATGGGCAGATACGCAGTATTTT
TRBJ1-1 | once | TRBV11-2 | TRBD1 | CASSMDRATEAFF | TGTGCCAGCAGCATGGACAGGGCGACTGAAGCTTTCTTT
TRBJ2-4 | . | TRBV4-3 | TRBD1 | CASSQGTGAKNIQYF | TGCGCCAGCAGCCAAGGGACAGGGGCCAAAAACATTCAGTACTTC
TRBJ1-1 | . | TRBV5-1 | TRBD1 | CASSLIPGGSNTEAFF | TGCGCCAGCAGCCTCATCCCAGGGGGCTCGAACACTGAAGCTTTCTTT
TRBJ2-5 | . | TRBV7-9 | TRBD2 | CASSPGEGRETQYF | TGTGCCAGCAGCCCCGGGGAGGGCCGAGAGACCCAGTACTTC
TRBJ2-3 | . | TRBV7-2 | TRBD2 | CASSPHLAGGGTDTQYF | TGTGCCAGCAGCCCTCATCTGGCGGGGGGAGGCACAGATACGCAGTATTTT
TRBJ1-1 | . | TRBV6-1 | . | CASSREGGQNTEAFF | TGTGCCAGCTCCCGCGAGGGCGGCCAGAACACTGAAGCTTTCTTT
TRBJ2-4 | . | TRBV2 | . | CASSEDSLVGKNIQYF | TGTGCCAGCAGTGAGGACTCACTAGTGGGCAAAAACATTCAGTACTTC
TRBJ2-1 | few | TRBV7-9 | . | CASSPGHDEQFF | TGTGCCAGCAGCCCCGGACACGATGAGCAGTTCTTC
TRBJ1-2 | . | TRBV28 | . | CASSLGGYGYTF | TGTGCCAGCAGTTTGGGGGGCTATGGCTACACCTTC
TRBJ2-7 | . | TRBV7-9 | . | CASSSGHLYEQYF | TGTGCCAGCAGCTCCGGACACCTCTACGAGCAGTACTTC
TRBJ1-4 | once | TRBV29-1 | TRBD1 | CSVSIGTGYEKLFF | TGCAGCGTTTCGATTGGGACAGGTTATGAAAAACTGTTTTTT
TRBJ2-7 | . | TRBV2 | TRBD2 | CASSYNRLAGAHPGYF | TGTGCCAGCAGCTACAACCGACTAGCGGGGGCCCATCCCGGGTACTTC
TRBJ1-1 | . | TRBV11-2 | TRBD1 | CASSASDRGSEAFF | TGTGCCAGCAGCGCCTCGGACAGGGGGAGTGAAGCTTTCTTT
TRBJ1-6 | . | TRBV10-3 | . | CAISGLEGNSPLHF | TGTGCCATCAGTGGTTTGGAGGGAAATTCACCCCTCCACTTT
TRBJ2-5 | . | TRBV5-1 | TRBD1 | CASSFFGDRVETQYF | TGCGCCAGCAGCTTCTTTGGGGACAGAGTCGAGACCCAGTACTTC
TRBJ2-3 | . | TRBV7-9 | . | CASSLGGTPEDTQYF | TGTGCCAGCAGCTTAGGCGGGACCCCCGAAGATACGCAGTATTTT
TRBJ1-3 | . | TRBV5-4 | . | CASSTGSGNTIYF | TGTGCCAGCAGCACAGGGTCTGGAAACACCATATATTTT
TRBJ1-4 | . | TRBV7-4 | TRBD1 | CASSPPTGTGVEKLFF | TGTGCCAGCAGCCCGCCCACCGGGACAGGGGTTGAAAAACTGTTTTTT
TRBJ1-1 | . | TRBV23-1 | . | CASSQLGDLGAFF | TGCGCCAGCAGTCAATTGGGGGACTTGGGAGCTTTCTTT
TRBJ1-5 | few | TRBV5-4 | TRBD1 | CASSLPTGGSQPQHF | TGTGCCAGCAGCTTACCCACAGGGGGCAGTCAGCCCCAGCATTTT
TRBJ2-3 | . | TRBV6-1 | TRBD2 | CASSDASGGYTDTQYF | TGTGCCAGCAGTGATGCTAGCGGGGGGTATACAGATACGCAGTATTTT
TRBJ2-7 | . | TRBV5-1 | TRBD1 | CASSFSTGGSYEQYF | TGCGCCAGCAGCTTTTCGACAGGGGGCTCCTACGAGCAGTACTTC
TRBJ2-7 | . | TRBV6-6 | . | CASSTPAVEEQYF | TGTGCCAGCAGTACCCCCGCGGTTGAAGAGCAGTACTTC
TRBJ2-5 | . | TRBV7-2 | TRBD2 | CASSPPGLQETQYF | TGTGCCAGCAGCCCCCCGGGACTACAAGAGACCCAGTACTTC
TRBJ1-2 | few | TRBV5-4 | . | CASSLRGGGVGYTF | TGTGCCAGCAGCTTGAGGGGCGGGGGGGTCGGCTACACCTTC
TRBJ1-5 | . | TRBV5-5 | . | CASSHRYTYSNQPQHF | TGTGCCAGCAGCCATAGATATACTTATAGCAATCAGCCCCAGCATTTT